The following is a T cell receptor (beta chain) sequence with its context. Its target is unknown. This entry is derived from a study of response to subunit inactivated influenza vaccine. Study-level points and caveats: Every seasonal influenza vaccination brings in few new T cells, the authors suggested.

TCRdb analysed the RT-PCR reads with MiXCR anew, one entry per CDR3 protein. The table has 700,000 to 900,000 distinct CDR3 sequences, around 20% seen once. The CDR3 runs to 16 residues. Deletions cut 2 bases from V and 0 bases from J, with 14 bases between. Germline V gives CDR1 GTSNPN, CDR2 SVGIG (reference sequence). This sequence joins TRBV30 and TRBJ2-4, with D perhaps TRBD1 or TRBD2 (5 bases each). This receptor was identified in a man between 45 and 60 years old who received an inactivated influenza vaccine. Material: PBMCs from blood, obtained around 5 days after vaccination. CDR3 in DNA: TGTGCCTGGAGTTGGGGGTCATTCCTAGCCAAAAACATTCAGTACTTC. Its translation: CAWSWGSFLAKNIQYF.